The 32 T cell receptor beta chains below all came from one sample that was sequenced in a study of OX40 agonist ivuxolimab in advanced cancers. The protocol was immunoSEQ multiplex PCR, while the TCRdb copy is restricted to in-frame clones and leaves out a portion. Of about 30,000 clones listed, roughly 80% are singletons. Sequencing used CD4+ or CD8+ T cells sorted from blood, obtained in a trial of the OX40 agonist ivuxolimab. These receptors were taken from an adult with an advanced solid tumor such as melanoma, head and neck, liver or kidney cancer.

The V gene is TRBV6-5, the J gene TRBJ1-4; 7 nucleotides agree with TRBD1. The V gene end was trimmed by 2 bases and the J gene end by 8 bases; junction bases not matched to a gene: 8. Looked up from germline, CDR1 is MNHEY and CDR2 is SVGAGI. The CDR3 has 15 amino acids. The CDR3 DNA reads as TGTGCCAGCAGTTACGTAGGGGGCGACGGCGAAAAACTGTTTTTT. Translated, it gives CASSYVGGDGEKLFF.

The chain uses TRBV4-3 and TRBJ1-1; D remains unclear. V was pared by 1 base and J by 4 bases, with 16 bases between. CDR1 is LGHNA, CDR2 YSLEER, per germline. The CDR3 has 16 amino acids. This CDR3 is CASSQVLAAWGTEAFF. The CDR3 nucleotides read TGCGCCAGCAGCCAAGTACTGGCGGCTTGGGGCACTGAAGCTTTCTTT.

The chain couples TRBV27 to TRBJ2-5; D is perhaps TRBD1 (6 bases). The J call could be wrong; TRBJ2-7 is a better fit for the DNA end. The CDR3 loop spans 16 amino acids. Looked up from germline, CDR1 is MNHEY and CDR2 is SMNVEV (reference sequence). The CDR3 nucleotides are TGTGCCAGCAGTTTATCTTACAGGGAAAGCTCCTACGAGCAGTACTTC. Amino acid sequence: CASSLSYRESSYEQYF.

This sequence joins TRBV7-3 and TRBJ2-7, with D perhaps matching TRBD1 (6 bases). From germline, CDR1 is SGHTA and CDR2 FQGTGA. The CDR3 extends over 13 amino acids. V shed 1 base and J shed 6 bases, with 10 bases lying between them. The CDR3 reads CASSLSQTGEQYF. The CDR3, as DNA: TGTGCCAGCAGCTTAAGCCAGACAGGCGAGCAGTACTTC.

The rearrangement links TRBV25-1 to TRBJ2-1; the D is unclear. There are 15 residues in the CDR3. The V gene lost 2 bases and the J gene lost 3 bases, with 11 bases spanning the gap. CDR1 MGHDK and CDR2 SYGVNS come from the germline V gene. CDR3 sequence: CASSEGDRDYNEQFF. For the CDR3, the DNA is TGTGCCAGCAGTGAAGGGGATAGGGACTACAATGAGCAGTTCTTC. Looking up the rest from reference TRBV25-1 and TRBJ2-1 gives the full variable domain: EADIYQTPRYLVIGTGKKITLECSQTMGHDKMYWYQQDPGMELHLIHYSYGVNSTEKGDLSSESTVSRIRTEHFPLTLESARPSHTSQYLCASSEGDRDYNEQFFGPGTRLTVL.

V and J are TRBV18 and TRBJ2-2; 7 nucleotides match TRBD2. The CDR3 loop spans 17 amino acids. After removal of 5 bases from V and 3 bases from J, the junction contained 12 bases not matched to a gene. CDR1 and CDR2 (germline): KGHSH, LQKENI. In nucleotides, the CDR3 is TGTGCCAGCTCAGTCCCCGGGGGGTCCCTCTACACCGGGGAGCTGTTTTTT. Translation: CASSVPGGSLYTGELFF.

The chain links TRBV27 to TRBJ1-1; D is ambiguous. Germline-derived CDR1 and CDR2 are MNHEY and SMNVEV (reference sequence). V lost 2 bases and J 1 base, leaving 8 bases between the germline ends. The CDR3 has 14 residues. CDR3 nucleotides: TGTGCCAGCAGTTTAGGTACTCCGAACACTGAAGCTTTCTTT. Its translation: CASSLGTPNTEAFF.

The chain recombines TRBV5-1 with TRBJ2-7; D is uncertain. The CDR3 loop spans 15 amino acids. CDR1 and CDR2 (germline): SGHRS, YFSETQ. V was shortened by 0 bases and J by 1 base, with 11 bases between the two germline ends. The CDR3 sequence is CASSLEGFSSYEQYF. DNA of the CDR3: TGCGCCAGCAGCTTGGAAGGGTTTTCTTCCTACGAGCAGTACTTC.

The chain has TRBV30 and TRBJ2-7; tentatively, D is TRBD1 (6 bases). CDR1 is GTSNPN, CDR2 SVGIG, per germline (reference sequence). Trimming left V 3 bases short and J 5 bases short, with 20 bases between. This CDR3 has 15 residues. The CDR3: CAWSPTGGWGNEQYF. The CDR3 DNA reads TGTGCCTGGAGCCCGACAGGTGGCTGGGGTAACGAGCAGTACTTC.

The CDR3 DNA reads TGCGCCAGCAGCCAAGCTGGGCAGAGCTCCTACAATGAGCAGTTCTTC. Protein: CASSQAGQSSYNEQFF. The rearrangement uses TRBV4-1 and TRBJ2-1, with D uncertain. The germline gives CDR1 MGHRA, CDR2 YSYEKL. The V gene lost 1 base and the J gene lost 0 bases, with 10 bases spanning the gap. The CDR3 covers 16 residues.

This clone showed up just once. The chain recombines TRBV7-3 with TRBJ2-3; 7 bases fit TRBD2. The junction had 8 bases not matched to a gene; V was cut back by 5 bases and J by 0 bases. The germline V gene encodes CDR1 SGHTA and CDR2 FQGTGA. The CDR3 loop spans 16 amino acids. The CDR3 is CASSLTSTTSTDTQYF. The CDR3 region has the DNA TGTGCCAGCAGCCTGACTAGCACTACTAGCACAGATACGCAGTATTTT.

The V gene is TRBV5-1, the J gene TRBJ2-7; D is possibly TRBD2 (5 bases). This CDR3 contains 14 residues. Per germline, CDR1 SGHRS and CDR2 YFSETQ. The ends were cut back, 0 bases at V and 4 bases at J, with 11 bases in the middle. CDR3 in DNA: TGCGCCAGCAGCTTGGCCCTCCGGGGATACGAGCAGTACTTC. Translated: CASSLALRGYEQYF. Full variable domain (rest looked up from reference TRBV5-1 and TRBJ2-7): KAGVTQTPRYLIKTRGQQVTLSCSPISGHRSVSWYQQTPGQGLQFLFEYFSETQRNKGNFPGRFSGRQFSNSRSEMNVSTLELGDSALYLCASSLALRGYEQYFGPGTRLTVT.

The genes are TRBV5-1 and TRBJ1-1; D may be TRBD1 (5 bases). V was trimmed by 1 base and J by 5 bases, leaving 9 bases between them. This CDR3 contains 13 residues. Germline CDR1 is SGHRS and CDR2 is YFSETQ. CDR3 nucleotide sequence: TGCGCCAGCAGCTTGTCGGGGGTGACTGAAGCTTTCTTT. Protein sequence: CASSLSGVTEAFF.

This clone has only one observation. The rearrangement joins TRBV7-9 to TRBJ2-7; tentatively, D is TRBD2 (5 bases). V lost 5 bases, J lost 3 bases, and 14 bases lay in between. Looked up from germline, CDR1 is SEHNR and CDR2 is FQNEAQ (reference sequence). The CDR3 runs 14 residues. CDR3 residues: CASSLPRESYEQYF. The DNA of the CDR3 is TGTGCCAGCAGCCTCCCTAGGGAGAGCTACGAGCAGTACTTC.

DNA of the CDR3: TGTGCCAGCAGCCCTTGGGACACCCCCTACGAGCAGTACTTC. Protein sequence: CASSPWDTPYEQYF. The V gene is TRBV7-9, the J gene TRBJ2-7, with D perhaps TRBD1 (6 bases). This CDR3 has 14 amino acids. The ends were cut back, 5 bases at V and 2 bases at J, with 13 bases in the middle. The germline gives CDR1 SEHNR, CDR2 FQNEAQ (reference sequence).

This chain links TRBV12-5 with TRBJ2-1, with D possibly TRBD2 on 6 matching bases. This CDR3 is 13 amino acids long. The V end was cut by 7 bases, the J end by 7 bases, with 14 bases between. Germline V lookup: CDR1 LGHNT, CDR2 FRNRAP. CDR3: CASEASDLNEQFF. In DNA form, the CDR3 reads TGTGCTAGTGAGGCTAGCGACTTAAATGAGCAGTTCTTC.

The rearrangement joins TRBV11-2 to TRBJ2-7, with D maybe TRBD2 (6 bases). Germline CDR1 reads SGHAT; CDR2 reads FQNNGV. The CDR3 consists of 15 residues. V was pared by 5 bases and J by 3 bases, with 17 bases between. The CDR3 nucleotides read TGTGCCAGCAGCCCAACGGGGGACGCCTTCTACGAGCAGTACTTC. This codes for CASSPTGDAFYEQYF.

The table lists this clone with a count of one. This chain joins TRBV27 and TRBJ2-5, with TRBD1 matching over 7 bases. The CDR3 sequence is 14 residues long. CDR1 MNHEY and CDR2 SMNVEV come from the germline V gene (reference sequence). The V segment lost 6 bases and the J segment 0 bases; nucleotides outside the gene matches: 4. The CDR3 DNA follows: TGTGCCAGCAGCCCAGACAGGGACCAAGAGACCCAGTACTTC. Residues: CASSPDRDQETQYF.

CDR3 protein: CASSLGTGSYEQYF. CDR3 sequence (DNA): TGTGCCAGCAGTTTAGGGACAGGCTCCTACGAGCAGTACTTC. The gene calls are TRBV27 and TRBJ2-7; TRBD1 agrees at 8 bases. V was clipped by 2 bases and J by 0 bases; unmatched bases: 0. Germline V gene lookup returns CDR1 MNHEY and CDR2 SMNVEV (reference sequence). The CDR3 contains 14 residues.

This clone was recorded once. CDR3 DNA sequence: TGTGCCAGCAGCTTGGCCCCTGGGGGGCGCAATGGCTACACCTTC. This encodes CASSLAPGGRNGYTF. The chain combines TRBV5-4 with TRBJ1-2; D is perhaps TRBD1 (6 bases). The CDR3 runs to 15 residues. Trimming took off 0 bases at V and 6 bases at J, with 15 bases between the two ends. Germline lookup yields CDR1 SGHNT and CDR2 YYREEE (reference sequence).

This chain joins TRBV6-1 and TRBJ2-2; D perhaps matches TRBD2 (6 bases). This CDR3 is 15 amino acids long. Per the germline V gene, CDR1 is MNHNS and CDR2 is SASEGT. V lost 2 bases to trimming and J lost 5 bases, with 12 bases between them. In DNA form, the CDR3 reads TGTGCCAGCAGTGAATGGGGGGTGGGGACCGGGGAGCTGTTTTTT. Its translation is CASSEWGVGTGELFF.

The genes are TRBV28 and TRBJ2-7, with D hard to call. The germline V gene has CDR1 MDHEN and CDR2 SYDVKM. The CDR3 sequence is 13 residues long. V was cut by 5 bases and J by 3 bases, with 11 bases left in between. The CDR3 loop is CASSQTLNYEQYF. Written as DNA, the CDR3 is TGTGCCAGCAGTCAGACTTTAAACTACGAGCAGTACTTC.

The chain uses TRBV13 and TRBJ2-5, with TRBD1 identical over 10 bases. Gene TRBJ2-7 matches the end of the DNA better, so the J call may be wrong. Germline V gives CDR1 PRHDT, CDR2 FYEKMQ (reference sequence). The CDR3 spans 15 residues. CDR3 DNA: TGTGCCAGCAGCTGGGGGACAGGGGCCGGCTACGAGCAGTACTTC. Translating gives CASSWGTGAGYEQYF.

The CDR3 coding sequence is TGTGCCAGCAGCCTCTCGGCGACCGAGCAGTACTTC. Translated: CASSLSATEQYF. The chain combines TRBV7-8 with TRBJ2-7, with D unresolved. Per the germline V gene, CDR1 is SGHVS and CDR2 is FQNEAQ. V lost 5 bases to trimming and J lost 6 bases, with 11 bases between them. CDR3 size: 12 residues.

This clone occurred once. The chain has TRBV4-1 and TRBJ2-7; D is unclear. The ends were cut back, 0 bases at V and 6 bases at J, with 12 bases in the middle. Germline V gene lookup returns CDR1 MGHRA and CDR2 YSYEKL. The length of the CDR3 is 14 residues. CDR3 in amino acids: CASSQEIAKTEQYF. The CDR3 DNA reads as TGCGCCAGCAGCCAAGAAATCGCTAAAACCGAGCAGTACTTC.

In its sample, this clone was seen many times. J is TRBJ2-5 and V is TRBV4-2; TRBD2 matches at 9 bases. CDR1 is LGHNA and CDR2 is YNFKEQ in the germline V gene. The CDR3 has 17 amino acids. The ends lost 0 bases at V and 4 bases at J; junction bases unmatched: 9. As DNA, the CDR3 is TGTGCCAGCAGCCAAGAGGGAGCGGGAGGCAGTGCAGAGACCCAGTACTTC. It is translated as CASSQEGAGGSAETQYF.

This chain uses TRBV19 with TRBJ2-1, with a weak D call TRBD2 (5 bases). In germline, CDR1 is LNHDA, CDR2 SQIVND (reference sequence). The CDR3 is made up of 14 amino acids. Trimming removed 2 bases at V and 9 bases at J, with 14 bases between. The CDR3 nucleotides read TGTGCCAGTAGTATACGGGGTAATGTCGGTGAGCAGTTCTTC. Amino acid sequence: CASSIRGNVGEQFF.

The V call is TRBV9, the J call TRBJ2-3, with no clear D. The V end lost 4 bases, the J end lost 4 bases, and 7 bases lay between the germline ends. Germline loops: CDR1 SGDLS, CDR2 YYNGEE. The CDR3 is 12 amino acids. CDR3 sequence reads: CASSSTSDTQYF. The CDR3, as DNA: TGTGCCAGCAGCTCGACATCAGATACGCAGTATTTT. Complete variable domain (other parts from reference TRBV9 and TRBJ2-3): DSGVTQTPKHLITATGQRVTLRCSPRSGDLSVYWYQQSLDQGLQFLIQYYNGEERAKGNILERFSAQQFPDLHSELNLSSLELGDSALYFCASSSTSDTQYFGPGTRLTVL.

The chain combines TRBV4-1 with TRBJ2-7; D possibly uses TRBD1 or TRBD2 (5 bases each). The germline V gene has CDR1 MGHRA and CDR2 YSYEKL. The CDR3 is 15 residues long. V was trimmed by 4 bases and J by 0 bases, leaving 13 bases between them. CDR3 in DNA: TGCGCCAGCAGCCTCAGACGGGGCGCCTCCTACGAGCAGTACTTC. Its protein product is CASSLRRGASYEQYF.

V and J are TRBV2 and TRBJ2-2; D remains unclear. The CDR3 extends over 14 amino acids. The ends were cut back, 1 base at V and 8 bases at J, with 11 bases in the middle. Germline-derived CDR1 and CDR2 are SNHLY and FYNNEI. DNA of the CDR3: TGTGCCAGCAGTGAAGAGGTCAAACTAGGGGAGCTGTTTTTT. Translated, it gives CASSEEVKLGELFF.

The chain couples TRBV30 to TRBJ2-2; TRBD1 matches 10 bases. V gave up 1 base and J gave up 4 bases; unmatched junction bases: 6. The V gene's germline CDR1 is GTSNPN and CDR2 SVGIG (reference sequence). This CDR3 contains 16 residues. The CDR3 DNA sequence: TGTGCCTGGAGTGGGGACAGGGGCCGTGGCACCGGGGAGCTGTTTTTT. Its translation: CAWSGDRGRGTGELFF.

This clone is medium-sized (0.01 to 0.1%) by share. The J gene is TRBJ2-4, the V gene TRBV29-1, with D possibly called TRBD1 or TRBD2 (7 bases each). The V gene lost 8 bases and the J gene lost 10 bases, with 15 bases spanning the gap. CDR1 SQVTM and CDR2 ANQGSEA come from the germline V gene. This CDR3 region has 11 residues. CDR3: CSTREGAIQYF. The CDR3, as DNA: TGCAGCACCAGGGAGGGGGCTATTCAGTACTTC.